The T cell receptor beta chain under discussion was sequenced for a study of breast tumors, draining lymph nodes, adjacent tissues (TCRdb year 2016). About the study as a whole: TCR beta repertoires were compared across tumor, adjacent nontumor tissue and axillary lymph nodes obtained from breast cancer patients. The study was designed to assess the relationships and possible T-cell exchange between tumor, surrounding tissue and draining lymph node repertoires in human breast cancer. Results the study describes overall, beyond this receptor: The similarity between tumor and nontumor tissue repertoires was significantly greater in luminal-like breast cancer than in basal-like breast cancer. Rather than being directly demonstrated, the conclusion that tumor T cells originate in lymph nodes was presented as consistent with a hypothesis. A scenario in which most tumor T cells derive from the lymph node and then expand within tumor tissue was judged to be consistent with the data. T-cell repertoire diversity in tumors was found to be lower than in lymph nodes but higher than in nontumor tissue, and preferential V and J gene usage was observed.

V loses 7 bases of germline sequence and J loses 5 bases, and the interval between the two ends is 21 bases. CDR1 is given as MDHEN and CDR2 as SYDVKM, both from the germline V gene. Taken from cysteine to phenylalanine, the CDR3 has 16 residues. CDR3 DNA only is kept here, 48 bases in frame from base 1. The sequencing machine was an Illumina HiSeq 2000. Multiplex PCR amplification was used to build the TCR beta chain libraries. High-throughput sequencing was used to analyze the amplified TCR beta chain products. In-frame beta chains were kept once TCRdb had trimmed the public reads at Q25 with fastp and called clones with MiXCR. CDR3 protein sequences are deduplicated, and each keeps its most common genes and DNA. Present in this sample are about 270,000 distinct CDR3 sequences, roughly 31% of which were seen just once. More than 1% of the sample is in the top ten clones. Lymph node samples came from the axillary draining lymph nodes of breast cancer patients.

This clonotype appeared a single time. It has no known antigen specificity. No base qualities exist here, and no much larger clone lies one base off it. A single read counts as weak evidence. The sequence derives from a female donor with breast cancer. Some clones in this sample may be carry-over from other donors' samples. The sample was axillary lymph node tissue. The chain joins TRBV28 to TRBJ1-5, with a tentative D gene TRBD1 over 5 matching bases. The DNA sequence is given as TGTGCCAGCACCCCGGACCGGGACGGATTGTATCAGCCCCAGCATTTT. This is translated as CASTPDRDGLYQPQHF.